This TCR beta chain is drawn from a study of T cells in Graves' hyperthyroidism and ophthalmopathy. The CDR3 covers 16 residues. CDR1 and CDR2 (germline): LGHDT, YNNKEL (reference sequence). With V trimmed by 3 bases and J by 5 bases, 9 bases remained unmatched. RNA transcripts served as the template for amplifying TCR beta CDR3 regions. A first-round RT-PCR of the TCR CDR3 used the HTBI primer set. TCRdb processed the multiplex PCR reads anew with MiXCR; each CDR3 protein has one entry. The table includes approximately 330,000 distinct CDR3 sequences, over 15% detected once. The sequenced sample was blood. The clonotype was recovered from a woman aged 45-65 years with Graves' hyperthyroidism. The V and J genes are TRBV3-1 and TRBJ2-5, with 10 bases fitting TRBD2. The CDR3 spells CASSHEAGGPWETQYF. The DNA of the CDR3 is TGTGCCAGCAGCCATGAAGCGGGAGGGCCGTGGGAGACCCAGTACTTC.